A selection of T cell receptor beta chains follows, all from one sample in a study of blood T cell repertoires in COVID-19. Generated by immunoSEQ multiplex PCR, the TCRdb table keeps only in-frame clones and is missing some. This sample carries tens of thousands of clones, 82% of them seen once, and the ten largest clones take less than 5%. The material sequenced was peripheral blood. These receptors all stem from a woman in her 70s with acute or convalescent COVID-19. Each CDR3 is given without its conserved first and last residue. A D gene is named only where the DNA matches it firmly.

.,TRBJ1-2,TRBV28,ASTTGGLSYGYT
.,TRBJ1-1,TRBV7-9,ASSFSRGGHTEAF
.,TRBJ2-1,TRBV19,ASSYGVYNEQF
TRBD1,TRBJ1-2,TRBV6-5,ASSYSRQGAPGYT
TRBD1,TRBJ2-4,TRBV27,ASTKSGTGQNIQY
TRBD1,TRBJ1-2,TRBV19,ASSIAVTGQSYGYT
TRBD1,TRBJ2-7,TRBV19,ASSITDRGREQY
TRBD1,TRBJ1-2,TRBV18,ASSPTGDVYGYT
TRBD1,TRBJ1-6,TRBV28,ASRMGTVYNSPLH
.,TRBJ2-7,TRBV6-4,ASPGGGALYEQY
TRBD1,TRBJ2-7,TRBV7-6,ASSLADRGPFYEQY
.,TRBJ2-5,TRBV7-9,ASSLASSRGETQY
.,TRBJ2-2,TRBV6-1,ASSEVVSGTGELF
.,TRBJ2-7,TRBV5-4,ASSLGPARPSSYEQY
TRBD1,TRBJ1-1,TRBV3-1/TRBV3-2,ATGQDQAF
.,TRBJ2-3,TRBV6-5,ASTLGDTQY
.,TRBJ2-1,TRBV27,ASSPAYNEQF
.,TRBJ1-1,TRBV4-3,ASSQGFPQETEAF
TRBD1,TRBJ2-1,TRBV7-2,ASSFVAGGLNEQF
.,TRBJ1-3,TRBV28,ASSLRPPSGNTIY
.,TRBJ1-2,TRBV7-9,APGFGENGYT
.,TRBJ2-5,TRBV12-3/TRBV12-4,ASSHREETQY
TRBD2,TRBJ2-1,TRBV6-5,ASSSGTRVTNEQF
.,TRBJ2-3,TRBV11-2,ASSWSGLTTDTQY
TRBD1,TRBJ1-2,TRBV30,AWMWTGLANYGYT
TRBD2,TRBJ2-2,TRBV14,ASSQDAAGGPGGELF
.,TRBJ2-1,TRBV5-4,ASSFGSSANNEQF
.,TRBJ1-2,TRBV28,ASLLSGAYGYT
.,TRBJ2-7,TRBV30,AWSVTEQGKQY
.,TRBJ2-1,TRBV2,ASRGGNEQF
TRBD2,TRBJ2-7,TRBV7-9,ASSLRTSGRREQY
.,TRBJ2-1,TRBV15,ATSPRGRGGGNEQF
.,TRBJ2-7,TRBV29-1,SVVWGGAGYEQY
.,TRBJ2-3,TRBV7-2,ASSLQSGVWTDTQY
.,TRBJ1-1,TRBV7-2,ASSFSGSMNTEAF
.,TRBJ1-6,TRBV7-3,ASSLTTEGSPLH
.,TRBJ2-1,TRBV21-1,ASSKVDSWSSYNEQF
.,TRBJ2-7,TRBV5-4,ASVPHSLSHEQY
TRBD1,TRBJ1-4,TRBV6-5,ASRTMTGESEKLF
.,TRBJ2-4,TRBV7-9,ASSLDGAKNIQY